These 5 T cell receptor beta chains were sequenced from one sample in a study of blood T cell repertoires in COVID-19. The protocol was immunoSEQ multiplex PCR, while the TCRdb copy is restricted to in-frame clones and leaves out a portion. This sample yields around 440,000 clones, of which about 91% are seen a single time; 10% to 15% belongs to the top ten. Sequences were obtained from peripheral blood. The receptors come from a woman aged 50 to 60 with COVID-19, enrolled during active disease.

The rearrangement uses TRBV19 and TRBJ1-5; weak D call: TRBD1 (5 bases). Germline assignment: CDR1 LNHDA and CDR2 SQIVND (reference sequence). The CDR3 is 18 amino acids. Between the trimmed V and J ends, which lost 1 base and 4 bases, there was a span of 20 bases. The CDR3 bases are TGTGCCAGTAGTATAGGCCGGCAGGGAGGGGTGAAAAATCAGCCCCAGCATTTT. This sequence encodes CASSIGRQGGVKNQPQHF.

This clone has a single count. The CDR3 spells CASSPPGGMNTEAFF. The CDR3 region has the DNA TGTGCCAGCAGCCCGCCTGGGGGGATGAACACTGAAGCTTTCTTT. This sequence joins TRBV7-3 and TRBJ1-1, with D possibly being TRBD1 (5 bases). Germline CDR1 SGHTA, CDR2 FQGTGA. The CDR3 consists of 15 residues. V shed 5 bases and J shed 0 bases, with 13 bases lying between them.

The chain employs TRBV30 and TRBJ2-7; TRBD1 aligns across 7 bases. CDR1 is GTSNPN, CDR2 SVGIG, per germline (reference sequence). The V segment lost 3 bases and the J segment 0 bases; nucleotides outside the gene matches: 2. The CDR3 contains 13 residues. The CDR3 sequence is CAWSRGSSYEQYF. DNA of the CDR3: TGTGCCTGGAGCAGGGGGAGCTCCTACGAGCAGTACTTC.

As DNA, the CDR3 is TGTGCCAGCAGCTTAACCATTTTGGGACTCCAATACTACGAGCAGTACTTC. This gives the protein CASSLTILGLQYYEQYF. This chain uses TRBV5-4 with TRBJ2-7; possibly TRBD2 for D (6 bases). CDR1 is SGHNT and CDR2 is YYREEE in the germline V gene (reference sequence). The CDR3 runs to 17 residues. Trimming cost V 2 bases and J 3 bases, with 21 bases left between them.

The gene calls are TRBV19 and TRBJ1-2; 10 bases are a match to TRBD1. The germline gives CDR1 LNHDA, CDR2 SQIVND (reference sequence). The CDR3 has 13 amino acids. The V segment lost 8 bases and the J segment 4 bases; nucleotides outside the gene matches: 4. The CDR3 reads CASPGQGVYGYTF. The DNA for the CDR3 is TGTGCCAGTCCCGGACAGGGGGTCTATGGCTACACCTTC.